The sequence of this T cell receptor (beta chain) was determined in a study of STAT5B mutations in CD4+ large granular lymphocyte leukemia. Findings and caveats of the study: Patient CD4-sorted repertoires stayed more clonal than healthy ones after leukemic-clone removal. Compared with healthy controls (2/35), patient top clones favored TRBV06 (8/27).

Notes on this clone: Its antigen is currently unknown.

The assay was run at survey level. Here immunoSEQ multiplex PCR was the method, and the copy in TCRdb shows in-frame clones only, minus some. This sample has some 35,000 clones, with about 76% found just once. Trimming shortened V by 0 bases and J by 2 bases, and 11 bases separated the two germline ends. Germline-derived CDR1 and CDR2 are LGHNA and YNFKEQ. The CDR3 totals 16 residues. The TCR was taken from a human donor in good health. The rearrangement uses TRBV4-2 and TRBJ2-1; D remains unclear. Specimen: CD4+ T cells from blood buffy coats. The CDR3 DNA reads TGTGCCAGCAGCCAAGATTTGGCGAGGACCTACAATGAGCAGTTCTTC. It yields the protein CASSQDLARTYNEQFF.